This TCR beta chain originates from a study of T cell changes during pregnancy in multiple sclerosis. TCRdb's copy holds only in-frame clones and misses some; the assay was immunoSEQ multiplex PCR. The sample lists about 34,000 clones, about 90% seen once, with 3.5% to 4% in the top ten. Germline V CDR1 and CDR2: SGHTA, FQGNSA. The CDR3 consists of 15 residues. Trimming took 3 bases from V and 13 from J; bases not matched to a gene: 11. The receptor was derived from a female donor with multiple sclerosis, enrolled in a pregnancy study. Sequences were derived from CD8+ T cells from peripheral blood mononuclear cells, sampled in the third trimester of pregnancy. The genes are TRBV7-2 and TRBJ1-4; 10 bases line up with TRBD1. The CDR3 protein is CASSLGTGVLKGLFF. The CDR3 DNA is TGTGCCAGCAGCTTGGGGACAGGGGTTTTGAAGGGACTGTTTTTT.